A selection of T cell receptor beta chains follows, all from one sample in a study of blood T cell repertoires in COVID-19. Profiled with immunoSEQ multiplex PCR; TCRdb holds only in-frame clones, not every one. The data contain approximately 85,000 clones, roughly 84% of them singletons. The sample comprised peripheral blood. All receptors come from a woman of 80 years or more in a cohort sampled during active or convalescent COVID-19. Both conserved end residues are trimmed from each CDR3. The order of the fields is J gene, V gene, CDR3 protein.

J: TRBJ1-6
V: TRBV4-1
CDR3: ASSQENLNSPLH

J: TRBJ1-4
V: TRBV6-5
CDR3: ASTQGRSNEKLF

J: TRBJ1-2
V: TRBV28
CDR3: ASSVHRGNYGYT

J: TRBJ2-1
V: TRBV5-1
CDR3: ASSLTGESYNEQF

J: TRBJ1-5
V: TRBV24-1
CDR3: ATSEDRGGQPQH

J: TRBJ1-4
V: TRBV18
CDR3: ASSPTQGTREKLF

J: TRBJ2-1
V: TRBV5-1
CDR3: ASSLAPLAGPYNEQF

J: TRBJ1-6
V: TRBV18
CDR3: ASSPDSNSPLH

J: TRBJ1-2
V: TRBV6-5
CDR3: ASRRDPGQNYGYT

J: TRBJ2-7
V: TRBV10-2
CDR3: ASSRTGLEQY

J: TRBJ2-7
V: TRBV6-5
CDR3: ASSSEGLAGGREQY

J: TRBJ1-2
V: TRBV6-2/TRBV6-3
CDR3: ASSYSPPDRAGGYT

J: TRBJ1-6
V: TRBV4-2
CDR3: ASSQDIGGSNSPLH

J: TRBJ1-2
V: TRBV5-4
CDR3: ASSLQGGYT

J: TRBJ2-1
V: TRBV24-1
CDR3: ATSDQGPYNEQF

J: TRBJ2-3
V: TRBV6-1
CDR3: ASSESVTSTDTQY

J: TRBJ1-1
V: TRBV3-1/TRBV3-2
CDR3: ASSQTVNTEAF

J: TRBJ1-4
V: TRBV30
CDR3: AWGHLDEKLF

J: TRBJ1-5
V: TRBV6-5
CDR3: ASDRDFSQPQH

J: TRBJ1-4
V: TRBV2
CDR3: ASSAQGLANEKLF

J: TRBJ1-3
V: TRBV5-5
CDR3: ASSLIGTGAGNTIY

J: TRBJ1-1
V: TRBV7-7
CDR3: ASSLARDRAFVTEAF

J: TRBJ2-5
V: TRBV20-1
CDR3: SASFGAETQY

J: TRBJ1-2
V: TRBV5-5
CDR3: ASSSTSTGGARYGYT

J: TRBJ2-6
V: TRBV7-6
CDR3: ASSPTGLRISGANVLT

J: TRBJ2-3
V: TRBV5-1
CDR3: ASQGLAGAGDTQY

J: TRBJ2-2
V: TRBV30
CDR3: AWSVLWSGANTGELF

J: TRBJ2-7
V: TRBV28
CDR3: ASSFLRDRVEQY

J: TRBJ2-7
V: TRBV29-1
CDR3: SVDGTGSTEQY

J: TRBJ1-5
V: TRBV6-5
CDR3: ASTFLGTAPH

J: TRBJ1-3
V: TRBV30
CDR3: AWIGTGSGNTIY

J: TRBJ1-1
V: TRBV2
CDR3: ASSPTALNTEAF

J: TRBJ2-1
V: TRBV18
CDR3: ASSPPGLAGNEQF

J: TRBJ1-2
V: TRBV24-1
CDR3: ATPPTPPEDYGYT

J: TRBJ2-3
V: TRBV6-5
CDR3: ASSYSGPPTDTQY

J: TRBJ2-1
V: TRBV7-9
CDR3: ASSLDRGLGGEQF

J: TRBJ2-5
V: TRBV7-3
CDR3: ASSLSGQETQY